These 18 T cell receptor beta chains originate from one sample sequenced in a study of CD8+ T cells in alopecia areata. RNA was extracted and reverse transcribed into cDNA as the sequencing template. Profiled with immunoSEQ multiplex PCR; TCRdb holds only in-frame clones, not every one. The sample lists roughly 170,000 clones; about three fifths were seen once. This sample's treatment: oral pan-JAK inhibitor, 5-10 mg twice daily. The material was CD8+ T cells sorted from blood, obtained at week 24, from a patient treated with tofacitinib. Every receptor here comes from a human donor with alopecia areata.

The CDR3 DNA reads TGCAGCCTTAACAAAAGCAATCAGCCCCAGCATTTT. It yields the protein CSLNKSNQPQHF. The chain joins TRBV29-1 to TRBJ1-5; D remains unclear. The CDR3 spans 12 residues. V lost 8 bases, J lost 1 base, and 9 bases lay in between. Germline assignment: CDR1 SQVTM and CDR2 ANQGSEA.

This chain connects TRBV4-2 to TRBJ1-2, with 8 positions matching TRBD1. Germline CDR1 LGHNA, CDR2 YNFKEQ. This CDR3 contains 13 residues. Trimming at V came to 5 bases and at J to 2 bases, leaving 1 base not matched to a gene. In nucleotides, the CDR3 is TGTGCCAGCAGCGACAGGGGAAACTATGGCTACACCTTC. Translating it yields CASSDRGNYGYTF.

In DNA form, the CDR3 reads TGTGCCACCAGCAGACGACAGTCTAATTCACCCCTCCACTTT. It specifies CATSRRQSNSPLHF. The chain has TRBV15 and TRBJ1-6; TRBD1 is a possible D gene (5 bases). V was shortened by 2 bases and J by 6 bases, with 8 bases between the two germline ends. The CDR3 loop spans 14 amino acids. Germline V gene data show CDR1 as LNHNV and CDR2 as YYDKDF (reference sequence).

The rearrangement uses TRBV30 and TRBJ1-2; D gene unclear. The CDR3 runs to 10 residues. V was shortened by 5 bases and J by 8 bases, with 9 bases between the two germline ends. CDR1 is GTSNPN and CDR2 is SVGIG in the germline V gene (reference sequence). The CDR3 is CAWLKSGYTF. The CDR3 DNA reads as TGTGCCTGGCTTAAATCCGGCTACACCTTC.

V and J are TRBV4-1 and TRBJ1-1; the D gene is possibly TRBD1 (5 bases). This CDR3 is 13 amino acids long. V gave up 4 bases and J gave up 0 bases, with 6 bases separating them. Germline V gene data show CDR1 as MGHRA and CDR2 as YSYEKL. The chain's CDR3 is CASSLGLNTEAFF. The CDR3 coding sequence is TGCGCCAGCAGCCTGGGACTGAACACTGAAGCTTTCTTT.

The J gene is TRBJ2-2, the V gene TRBV4-2; D is perhaps TRBD2 (5 bases). V gave up 0 bases and J gave up 6 bases, with 8 bases separating them. Germline-derived CDR1 and CDR2 are LGHNA and YNFKEQ. The CDR3 is made up of 14 amino acids. For the CDR3, the DNA is TGTGCCAGCAGCCAAGATCGGGGTCCCGGGGAGCTGTTTTTT. This encodes CASSQDRGPGELFF.

Only one count was recorded for this clone. The chain has TRBV27 and TRBJ1-3, with D perhaps matching TRBD1 (6 bases). Per germline, CDR1 MNHEY and CDR2 SMNVEV (reference sequence). The ends were cut back, 5 bases at V and 0 bases at J, with 11 bases in the middle. This CDR3 is built from 15 residues. The CDR3, as DNA: TGTGCCAGCAGTCCCCAGGGGAGCTCTGGAAACACCATATATTTT. It codes for CASSPQGSSGNTIYF.

This clone has a single count. Within the sample, other DNA sequences also encode this same CDR3. The rearrangement links TRBV11-2 to TRBJ2-7; possibly TRBD2 for D (6 bases). CDR1 and CDR2 (germline): SGHAT, FQNNGV. The CDR3 is made up of 12 amino acids. V was trimmed by 4 bases and J by 3 bases, leaving 7 bases between them. The CDR3 region is CASSSGGYEQYF. CDR3 nucleotides: TGTGCCAGCAGCTCCGGGGGCTACGAGCAGTACTTC. Filled out from reference TRBV11-2 and TRBJ2-7, the complete variable domain reads EAGVAQSPRYKIIEKRQSVAFWCNPISGHATLYWYQQILGQGPKLLIQFQNNGVVDDSQLPKDRFSAERLKGVDSTLKIQPAKLEDSAVYLCASSSGGYEQYFGPGTRLTVT.

The V gene is TRBV5-1, the J gene TRBJ2-7; D ambiguous. Trimming took off 4 bases at V and 3 bases at J, with 11 bases between the two ends. CDR1 and CDR2 from the germline V gene are SGHRS and YFSETQ. This CDR3 has 13 amino acids. In DNA form, the CDR3 reads TGCGCCAGCAGCCCCGAAATCCACTACGAGCAGTACTTC. Translation: CASSPEIHYEQYF.

This chain links TRBV9 with TRBJ2-7; weak D call: TRBD2 (5 bases). Germline CDR1 is SGDLS and CDR2 is YYNGEE. Trimming removed 3 bases at V and 4 bases at J, with 20 bases between. CDR3 length: 16 amino acids. CDR3 sequence: CASSARETYIRYEQYF. Written as DNA, the CDR3 is TGTGCCAGCAGCGCGAGGGAGACGTATATTAGGTACGAGCAGTACTTC. Full variable domain (rest looked up from reference TRBV9 and TRBJ2-7): DSGVTQTPKHLITATGQRVTLRCSPRSGDLSVYWYQQSLDQGLQFLIQYYNGEERAKGNILERFSAQQFPDLHSELNLSSLELGDSALYFCASSARETYIRYEQYFGPGTRLTVT.

The chain links TRBV4-1 to TRBJ2-7; D not resolved. CDR1 is MGHRA and CDR2 is YSYEKL in the germline V gene. The CDR3 is 13 residues long. V dropped 2 bases and J dropped 2 bases, with 7 bases sitting between them. The CDR3 nucleotides read TGCGCCAGCAGCCAAAAAGAAGCCTACGAGCAGTACTTC. It translates to CASSQKEAYEQYF.

V is TRBV4-1 and J is TRBJ2-1; D is perhaps TRBD1 (6 bases). Per the germline V gene, CDR1 is MGHRA and CDR2 is YSYEKL. The CDR3 has 14 residues. V lost 0 bases and J 13 bases, leaving 16 bases between the germline ends. CDR3 protein: CASSQEVGGGTQFF. CDR3 nucleotide sequence: TGCGCCAGCAGCCAAGAAGTAGGGGGTGGGACCCAGTTCTTC.

This clone was seen a handful of times. The CDR3 DNA reads as TGTGCCAGCAGAGGAACTAGCGGGGGGGCCGATACGCAGTATTTT. Translating it yields CASRGTSGGADTQYF. The chain links TRBV2 to TRBJ2-3; 13 bases are shared with TRBD2. The V segment lost 6 bases and the J segment 6 bases; nucleotides outside the gene matches: 6. This CDR3 region has 15 residues. The germline V gene has CDR1 SNHLY and CDR2 FYNNEI. Full variable domain (remainder filled in from reference TRBV2 and TRBJ2-3): EPEVTQTPSHQVTQMGQEVILRCVPISNHLYFYWYRQILGQKVEFLVSFYNNEISEKSEIFDDQFSVERPDGSNFTLKIRSTKLEDSAMYFCASRGTSGGADTQYFGPGTRLTVL.

The rearrangement joins TRBV2 to TRBJ1-4, with TRBD1 identical over 10 bases. Germline trimming cut 7 bases from V and 5 bases from J; bases unmatched to any gene: 4. Germline V gene lookup returns CDR1 SNHLY and CDR2 FYNNEI. The CDR3 contains 14 residues. CDR3 DNA: TGTGCCAGCATTCCGGGACAGGGGAATGAAAAACTGTTTTTT. Encoded protein: CASIPGQGNEKLFF.

The chain joins TRBV7-2 to TRBJ2-3, with no clear D. This CDR3 has 15 residues. Between the trimmed V and J ends, which lost 2 bases and 2 bases, there was a span of 11 bases. From germline, CDR1 is SGHTA and CDR2 FQGNSA. CDR3 protein: CASSLCGCYTDTQYF. The CDR3, as DNA: TGTGCCAGCAGCTTATGCGGCTGCTACACAGATACGCAGTATTTT.

V is TRBV7-9 and J is TRBJ2-7; tentative D call: TRBD2 (6 bases). The CDR3 spans 14 residues. Germline values: CDR1 SEHNR, CDR2 FQNEAQ (reference sequence). V was shortened by 4 bases and J by 4 bases, with 14 bases between the two germline ends. CDR3 nucleotide sequence: TGTGCCAGCAGCTGGGCACTAGCCCCTTACGAGCAGTACTTC. Encoded protein: CASSWALAPYEQYF.

The rearrangement uses TRBV2 and TRBJ2-7; no clear D gene. The germline V gene encodes CDR1 SNHLY and CDR2 FYNNEI. The V gene lost 7 bases and the J gene lost 6 bases, with 13 bases spanning the gap. The CDR3 has 12 residues. This CDR3 reads CASISKLREQYF. CDR3 DNA: TGTGCCAGCATTAGTAAACTACGCGAGCAGTACTTC.

In its sample, this clone was seen once. As DNA, the CDR3 is TGTGCCTACATATTACTGGACAGCCTGAACACTGAAGCTTTCTTT. It translates to CAYILLDSLNTEAFF. The chain carries TRBV30 and TRBJ1-1; tentative D call: TRBD1 (6 bases). The length of the CDR3 is 15 residues. Germline V lookup: CDR1 GTSNPN, CDR2 SVGIG (reference sequence). V lost 7 bases and J lost 0, with 18 bases in between.